The 8 T cell receptor beta chains in this list originate from one sample, sequenced in a study of blood T cell repertoires in COVID-19. Here immunoSEQ multiplex PCR was the method, and the copy in TCRdb shows in-frame clones only, minus some. The table includes around 200,000 clones, more than 75% detected once. The sequencing input was peripheral blood. These receptors originate from a man aged 35 to 55 with active or convalescent COVID-19.

The V gene is TRBV5-5, the J gene TRBJ1-4, with D unclear. The CDR3 consists of 17 residues. Trimming took 4 bases from V and 0 from J, leaving 16 bases between them. CDR1 is SGHKS and CDR2 is YYEKEE in the germline V gene (reference sequence). The CDR3 DNA sequence: TGTGCCAGCAGCCCGCGGGATGGCTTTGCAACTAATGAAAAACTGTTTTTT. Residues: CASSPRDGFATNEKLFF.

This chain links TRBV4-3 with TRBJ1-2; D uncertain. With 1 base removed from V and 2 bases from J, the gap between germline ends came to 11 bases. The CDR3 is made up of 15 amino acids. The V gene's germline CDR1 is LGHNA and CDR2 YSLEER. CDR3 amino acids: CASSQAVASNYGYTF. The CDR3 DNA is TGCGCCAGCAGCCAAGCCGTGGCATCGAACTATGGCTACACCTTC.

The chain carries TRBV25-1 and TRBJ2-6; 10 bases align to TRBD1. The CDR3 is made up of 17 amino acids. With V trimmed by 5 bases and J by 3 bases, 7 bases remained unmatched. Per germline, CDR1 MGHDK and CDR2 SYGVNS. Written as DNA, the CDR3 is TGTGCCAGCAGTTTCGGGACAGGGGCTGTTGGGGCCAACGTCCTGACTTTC. It encodes CASSFGTGAVGANVLTF.

The genes are TRBV4-1 and TRBJ1-2; perhaps TRBD1 as D (6 bases). V shed 0 bases and J shed 8 bases, with 13 bases lying between them. From germline, CDR1 is MGHRA and CDR2 YSYEKL. The CDR3 has 14 residues. The CDR3 DNA reads as TGCGCCAGCAGCCAAGATCGAACAGGGAGCGGCTACACCTTC. Translated: CASSQDRTGSGYTF.

This clone was observed a single time. V gene TRBV28 combines with J gene TRBJ1-2, with a possible D match to TRBD1 (6 bases). The germline CDR1 and CDR2 sequences are MDHEN and SYDVKM. The CDR3 runs to 15 residues. The V end was cut by 6 bases, the J end by 8 bases, with 22 bases between. This CDR3 is CASRPLAGTGKGYTF. CDR3 DNA sequence: TGTGCCAGCAGACCACTGGCCGGAACAGGGAAGGGCTACACCTTC.

The chain is built from TRBV6-2 or TRBV6-3 and TRBJ2-4; D remains ambiguous. The germline V gene has CDR1 MNHEY and CDR2 SVGEGT. CDR3 length equals 13 residues. V lost 2 bases and J lost 0, with 2 bases in between. The CDR3 DNA is TGTGCCAGCAGTTACCGAGCCAAAAACATTCAGTACTTC. Residues: CASSYRAKNIQYF.

This chain joins TRBV27 and TRBJ1-1; D is perhaps TRBD1 (5 bases). CDR1 is MNHEY and CDR2 is SMNVEV in the germline V gene (reference sequence). V lost 6 bases, J lost 5 bases, and 13 bases lay in between. This CDR3 contains 13 residues. DNA of the CDR3: TGTGCCAGCAGCCTACGGGGGGGGACTGAAGCTTTCTTT. Protein product: CASSLRGGTEAFF.

This clone was counted a single time. The gene calls are TRBV11-2 and TRBJ2-3; D is possibly TRBD1 (6 bases). V lost 5 bases to trimming and J lost 2 bases, with 11 bases between them. CDR1 is SGHAT and CDR2 is FQNNGV in the germline V gene. The CDR3 length is 14 residues. Here the CDR3 DNA reads TGTGCCAGCAGCCGGGACACCCTCACAGATACGCAGTATTTT. As protein: CASSRDTLTDTQYF.